This T cell receptor (beta chain) emerged from a study of blood T cell repertoires in COVID-19. Per the study methods: It was from reference gene primer amplification that nucleated cell counts were estimated. Libraries were prepared by immunoSEQ multiplex PCR; TCRdb keeps only in-frame clonotypes and omits some of them. V and J calls and clone size come straight from that table; D and trimming were deduced from the DNA. Among 150,000 to 200,000 clones listed, 75% to 90% were seen once. Grouping used clinical history reported by participants in a survey and questionnaire. In the 2 weeks before study entry, exposed participants met a COVID-19 case, which was PCR-confirmed or clinician-diagnosed. The TCR sequence derives from a man aged 70 or older who had been exposed to COVID-19. The material sequenced was PBMCs or T cells enriched from blood (not recorded which).

CDR3 DNA sequence: TGTGCCAGCAGTCTATGGACTAGCGGGAGGACCCACGAGCAGTACTTC. Its protein is CASSLWTSGRTHEQYF. This rearrangement joins TRBV6-2 or TRBV6-3 to TRBJ2-7, with 14 positions matching TRBD2. V trimming: 5 bases; J trimming: 5 bases; junction bases outside the gene matches: 8. Germline lookup yields CDR1 MNHEY and CDR2 SVGEGT. CDR3 length: 16 amino acids.